Following are 15 T cell receptor beta chains from one sample sequenced in a study of early T cells in non-severe SARS-CoV-2 infection. Each CDR3 protein is one row after TCRdb ran MiXCR on the 5' RACE reads. The sample has approximately 79,000 distinct CDR3 sequences, 13% seen once. Specimen: whole blood. The receptors come from an adult who was a healthcare worker with PCR-confirmed SARS-CoV-2 infection or an uninfected control (not recorded which).

CDR3 loop: CASSQALGNSPLHF. CDR3 in DNA: TGCGCCAGCAGCCAGGCCCTAGGTAATTCACCCCTCCACTTT. V and J are TRBV4-1 and TRBJ1-6, with D hard to call. V was pared by 3 bases and J by 6 bases, with 9 bases between. CDR3 size: 14 residues. The germline V gene encodes CDR1 MGHRA and CDR2 YSYEKL.

A few counts support this clonotype. The chain has TRBV18 and TRBJ1-3; tentatively, D is TRBD1 (5 bases). The CDR3 length is 13 residues. Germline CDR1 KGHSH, CDR2 LQKENI. Trimming took off 3 bases at V and 8 bases at J, with 11 bases between the two ends. The CDR3 here is CASSPGPGDTIYF. In nucleotides, the CDR3 is TGTGCCAGCTCACCGGGGCCTGGGGACACCATATATTTT.

This clonotype showed up just a few times. V and J are TRBV6-5 and TRBJ1-3; the match to TRBD1 covers 7 bases. V trimming: 6 bases; J trimming: 1 base; junction bases outside the gene matches: 6. There are 15 residues in the CDR3. Germline-derived CDR1 and CDR2 are MNHEY and SVGAGI. This CDR3 is CASSPDRASGNTIYF. CDR3 nucleotides: TGTGCCAGCAGCCCTGACAGGGCATCTGGAAACACCATATATTTT.

The chain carries TRBV5-1 and TRBJ2-3; D not resolved. This CDR3 spans 13 amino acids. The V end was cut by 4 bases, the J end by 4 bases, with 10 bases between. The V gene's germline CDR1 is SGHRS and CDR2 YFSETQ. DNA of the CDR3: TGCGCCAGCAGCGTGACTGGTCCAGATACGCAGTATTTT. Translating gives CASSVTGPDTQYF.

This clonotype showed up just a few times. V and J are TRBV18 and TRBJ2-7; D is unresolved. The V gene lost 3 bases and the J gene lost 7 bases, with 13 bases spanning the gap. Germline V gene data show CDR1 as KGHSH and CDR2 as LQKENI. CDR3 length: 13 residues. As DNA, the CDR3 is TGTGCCAGCTCACCTACAGAACGTGGAGAGCAGTACTTC. It yields the protein CASSPTERGEQYF.

This clonotype has only one observation. This rearrangement joins TRBV5-1 to TRBJ2-7; 9 positions match TRBD1. V shed 4 bases and J 3 bases; nucleotides not matched to a gene: 14. Germline V gene sequence: CDR1 SGHRS, CDR2 YFSETQ. The CDR3 is 17 residues long. The CDR3 region has the DNA TGCGCCAGCAGCCAGCTATCCGGGACAGGGAATTACTACGAGCAGTACTTC. The encoded protein is CASSQLSGTGNYYEQYF.

Only a few counts were recorded for this clonotype. The chain has TRBV19 and TRBJ2-7; D tentatively reads TRBD1 or TRBD2 (5 bases each). The germline V gene has CDR1 LNHDA and CDR2 SQIVND (reference sequence). CDR3 length: 14 residues. V lost 0 bases, J lost 6 bases, and 12 bases lay in between. CDR3 in amino acids: CASSIDLERGEQYF. The CDR3 DNA reads TGTGCCAGTAGTATAGATCTTGAGAGGGGCGAGCAGTACTTC. The full variable domain, completed using reference TRBV19 and TRBJ2-7, is DGGITQSPKYLFRKEGQNVTLSCEQNLNHDAMYWYRQDPGQGLRLIYYSQIVNDFQKGDIAEGYSVSREKKESFPLTVTSAQKNPTAFYLCASSIDLERGEQYFGPGTRLTVT.

This clonotype was detected a few times. This rearrangement joins TRBV28 to TRBJ2-7; unclear D gene. CDR1 and CDR2 (germline): MDHEN, SYDVKM. Trimming took off 4 bases at V and 2 bases at J, with 12 bases between the two ends. This CDR3 has 14 residues. CDR3 protein: CASSSGFVTYEQYF. In nucleotides, the CDR3 is TGTGCCAGCAGTTCAGGCTTCGTCACCTACGAGCAGTACTTC.

In this sample, this clonotype turned up a few times. The V call is TRBV5-6, the J call TRBJ2-3, with no clear D. Trimming took 2 bases from V and 2 from J, leaving 12 bases between them. The CDR3 sequence is 15 residues long. The germline V gene has CDR1 SGHDT and CDR2 YYEEEE. The CDR3 region is CASSLGQDLTDTQYF. In DNA, the CDR3 is TGTGCCAGCAGCTTAGGCCAGGACCTCACAGATACGCAGTATTTT.

This clonotype was observed a few times. The V and J genes are TRBV30 and TRBJ2-1, with 11 positions matching TRBD1. This CDR3 region has 14 residues. With 5 bases clipped from V and 3 bases from J, the junction kept 3 bases outside the gene matches. Germline CDR1 GTSNPN, CDR2 SVGIG (reference sequence). CDR3: CAWGTGGFYNEQFF. CDR3 coding DNA: TGTGCCTGGGGGACAGGGGGTTTCTACAATGAGCAGTTCTTC.

The V and J genes are TRBV7-2 and TRBJ2-7, with 10 nucleotides matching TRBD1. This CDR3 is 15 amino acids long. CDR1 is SGHTA, CDR2 FQGNSA, per germline. Germline trimming cut 3 bases from V and 8 bases from J; bases unmatched to any gene: 10. CDR3 amino acids: CASSFGAGTGDQQYF. The CDR3 DNA follows: TGTGCCAGCAGCTTCGGGGCCGGGACAGGGGATCAGCAGTACTTC.

The V call is TRBV7-9, the J call TRBJ2-3; D not certain. The CDR3 covers 10 residues. Looked up from germline, CDR1 is SEHNR and CDR2 is FQNEAQ (reference sequence). Trimming took off 6 bases at V and 5 bases at J, with 3 bases between the two ends. The CDR3 nucleotides read TGTGCCAGCAGTCGAGATACGCAGTATTTT. This codes for CASSRDTQYF.

This clonotype was counted many times. V usage is TRBV7-2 and J usage is TRBJ2-2, with 9 bases fitting TRBD2. V dropped 2 bases and J dropped 6; count of bases not matched to a gene: 7. The CDR3 spans 16 residues. CDR1 and CDR2 from the germline V gene are SGHTA and FQGNSA. The DNA of the CDR3 is TGTGCCAGCAGCTTACAACGCGGGGGGGCCGCCGGGGAGCTGTTTTTT. Translated: CASSLQRGGAAGELFF.

The rearrangement links TRBV28 to TRBJ2-3; 13 nucleotides match TRBD2. The J segment lost 7 bases and the V segment lost 5 bases, leaving 6 bases of the junction unmatched. This CDR3 comprises 15 residues. Germline CDR1 is MDHEN and CDR2 is SYDVKM. The CDR3 DNA sequence: TGTGCCAGCAGTGAACTAGCGGGAGGGCCCTATACGCAGTATTTT. Translating gives CASSELAGGPYTQYF.

This clonotype was counted at least ten times. V and J are TRBV4-1 and TRBJ2-7; D gene ambiguous. The CDR3 runs to 13 residues. V lost 1 base and J lost 5, with 9 bases in between. Germline V gives CDR1 MGHRA, CDR2 YSYEKL. The CDR3 loop reads CASSQVKTHEQYF. In DNA, the CDR3 is TGCGCCAGCAGCCAAGTGAAGACCCACGAGCAGTACTTC.